The T cell receptor (beta chain) described here comes from a study of blood T cell repertoires in COVID-19. Trimming left V 10 bases short and J 1 base short, with 22 bases between. This CDR3 region has 16 residues. Germline CDR1 reads LNHDA; CDR2 reads SQIVND (reference sequence). The assay was immunoSEQ multiplex PCR, and TCRdb's table has in-frame clones only and misses some. The sample yields approximately 280,000 clones, approximately 80% seen once. V is TRBV19 and J is TRBJ1-1; D is perhaps TRBD1 (6 bases). The sequencing input was PBMCs or T cells enriched from blood (not recorded which). The source of this sequence is a man in his forties who had been exposed to COVID-19. The chain's CDR3 is CATSTGTSLKNTEAFF. The CDR3 DNA reads as TGTGCCACTAGCACCGGGACATCCCTAAAGAACACTGAAGCTTTCTTT.